This T cell receptor beta chain was captured by sequencing in a study of blood T cell repertoires in COVID-19. V gave up 4 bases and J gave up 8 bases; unmatched junction bases: 14. This CDR3 comprises 16 residues. Germline V CDR1 and CDR2: LGHDT, YNNKEL (reference sequence). Assay: immunoSEQ multiplex PCR; the TCRdb copy retains only in-frame clones and omits some. The sample shows about 72,000 clones, about 91% of them seen only once. This sequence originates from a human donor in a cohort sampled during active COVID-19. This rearrangement joins TRBV3-1 (or the pseudogene TRBV3-2) to TRBJ2-1, with 7 bases aligning to TRBD2. The specimen sequenced was peripheral blood. This CDR3 reads CASSLTRSTSVDEQFF. CDR3 nucleotide sequence: TGTGCCAGCAGCCTCACCCGGAGTACTAGCGTCGATGAGCAGTTCTTC.